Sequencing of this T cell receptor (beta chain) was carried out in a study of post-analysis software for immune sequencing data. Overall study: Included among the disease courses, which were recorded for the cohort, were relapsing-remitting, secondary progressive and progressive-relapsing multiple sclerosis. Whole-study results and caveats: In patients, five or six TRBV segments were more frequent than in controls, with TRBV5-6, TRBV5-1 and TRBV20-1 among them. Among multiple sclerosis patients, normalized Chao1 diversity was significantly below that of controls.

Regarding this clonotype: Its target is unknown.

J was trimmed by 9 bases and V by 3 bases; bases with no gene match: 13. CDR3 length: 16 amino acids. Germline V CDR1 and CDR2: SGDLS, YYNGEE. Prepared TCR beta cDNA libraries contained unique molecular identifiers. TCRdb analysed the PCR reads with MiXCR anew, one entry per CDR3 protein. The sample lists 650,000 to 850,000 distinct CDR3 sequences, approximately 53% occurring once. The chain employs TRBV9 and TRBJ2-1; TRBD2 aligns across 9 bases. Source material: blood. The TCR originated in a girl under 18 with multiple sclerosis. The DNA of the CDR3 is TGTGCCAGCAGCGCCCGGGCTAGCGGGGCGAGCGGTGAGCAGTTCTTC. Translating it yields CASSARASGASGEQFF.